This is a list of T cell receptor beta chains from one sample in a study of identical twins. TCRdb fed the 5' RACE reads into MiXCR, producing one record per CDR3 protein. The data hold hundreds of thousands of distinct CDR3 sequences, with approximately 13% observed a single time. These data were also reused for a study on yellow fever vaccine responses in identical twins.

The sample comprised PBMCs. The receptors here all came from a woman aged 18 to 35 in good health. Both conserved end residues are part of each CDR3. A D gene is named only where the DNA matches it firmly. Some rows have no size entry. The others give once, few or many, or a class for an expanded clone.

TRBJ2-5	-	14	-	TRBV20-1	CSARERLGEETQYF	TGCAGTGCTAGAGAACGACTAGGAGAAGAGACCCAGTACTTC
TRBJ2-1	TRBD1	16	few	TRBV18	CASSPGQVSAYNEQFF	TGTGCCAGCTCACCCGGACAGGTCTCGGCCTACAATGAGCAGTTCTTC
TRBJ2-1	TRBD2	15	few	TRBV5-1	CASSLPGLAINEQFF	TGCGCCAGCAGCTTACCGGGACTAGCAATAAATGAGCAGTTCTTC
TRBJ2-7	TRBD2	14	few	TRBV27	CASSYGLAGYEQYF	TGTGCCAGCAGTTACGGCCTAGCGGGCTACGAGCAGTACTTC
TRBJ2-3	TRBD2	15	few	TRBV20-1	CSARDDGRGVDTQYF	TGCAGTGCTAGAGATGACGGGCGGGGGGTGGATACGCAGTATTTT
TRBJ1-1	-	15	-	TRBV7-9	CASSLVGGGYTEAFF	TGTGCCAGCAGCTTAGTCGGAGGGGGTTACACTGAAGCTTTCTTT
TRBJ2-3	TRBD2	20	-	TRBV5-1	CASSSGQGLAGGITTDTQYF	TGCGCCAGCAGCTCCGGACAGGGACTAGCGGGAGGGATTACCACAGATACGCAGTATTTT
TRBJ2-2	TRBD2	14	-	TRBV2	CASRGDYNTGELFF	TGTGCCAGCAGAGGGGACTACAACACCGGGGAGCTGTTTTTT
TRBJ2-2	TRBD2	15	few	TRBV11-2	CASSRGLAGSGELFF	TGTGCCAGCAGCCGGGGACTAGCGGGCTCCGGGGAGCTGTTTTTT
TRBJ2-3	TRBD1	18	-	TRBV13	CASSLTQQGAAGTDTQYF	TGTGCCAGCAGCTTGACCCAACAGGGGGCCGCGGGGACAGATACGCAGTATTTT
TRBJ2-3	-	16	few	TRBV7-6	CASSLGLGGVGDTQYF	TGTGCCAGCAGCTTAGGACTAGGCGGGGTGGGAGATACGCAGTATTTT
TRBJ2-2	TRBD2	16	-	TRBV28	CASRRSGLANTGELFF	TGTGCCAGCAGACGCTCGGGACTAGCGAACACCGGGGAGCTGTTTTTT
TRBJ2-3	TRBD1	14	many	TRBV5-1	CASSWDRLTDTQYF	TGCGCCAGCAGCTGGGACAGGCTCACAGATACGCAGTATTTT
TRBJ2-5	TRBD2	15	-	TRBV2	CASSEPGGGQETQYF	TGTGCCAGCAGTGAGCCGGGCGGGGGACAAGAGACCCAGTACTTC
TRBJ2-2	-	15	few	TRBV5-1	CASSLESGLTGELFF	TGCGCCAGCAGCTTGGAGTCTGGACTTACCGGGGAGCTGTTTTTT
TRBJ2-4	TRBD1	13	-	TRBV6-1	CASSNRQGGIQYF	TGTGCCAGCAGCAATCGACAGGGCGGCATTCAGTACTTC
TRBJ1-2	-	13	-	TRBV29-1	CSVLQGNVDGYTF	TGCAGCGTCCTGCAGGGGAACGTGGATGGCTACACCTTC
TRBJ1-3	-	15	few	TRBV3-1	CASSQRPGFGNTIYF	TGTGCCAGCAGCCAACGGCCAGGGTTCGGAAACACCATATATTTT
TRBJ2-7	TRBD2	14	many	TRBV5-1	CASSLELASYEQYF	TGCGCCAGCAGCTTGGAACTAGCGAGCTACGAGCAGTACTTC
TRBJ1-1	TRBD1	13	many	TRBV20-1	CSAQTGGNTEAFF	TGCAGTGCTCAAACAGGGGGAAACACTGAAGCTTTCTTT
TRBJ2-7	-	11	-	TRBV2	CASESGYEQYF	TGTGCCAGCGAGTCAGGTTACGAGCAGTACTTC
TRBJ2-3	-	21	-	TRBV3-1	CASSQVVGGGAVGSSTDTQYF	TGTGCCAGCAGCCAAGTTGTGGGTGGAGGCGCGGTAGGGTCTAGCACAGATACGCAGTATTTT
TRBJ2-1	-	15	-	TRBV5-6	CASSLGVGAYNEQFF	TGTGCCAGCAGCTTGGGGGTGGGGGCCTACAATGAGCAGTTCTTC
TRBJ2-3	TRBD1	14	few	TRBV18	CASSPPGQPDTQYF	TGTGCCAGCTCACCACCGGGACAGCCAGATACGCAGTATTTT
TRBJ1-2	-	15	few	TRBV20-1	CSAREDYSVNYGYTF	TGCAGTGCTAGAGAAGATTACAGCGTTAACTATGGCTACACCTTC
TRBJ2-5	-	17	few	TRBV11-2	CASSFNPPSILQETQYF	TGTGCCAGCAGCTTCAACCCCCCTTCCATCCTCCAAGAGACCCAGTACTTC
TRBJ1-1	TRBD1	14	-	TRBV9	CASSTWDSNTEAFF	TGTGCCAGCAGCACCTGGGACAGCAACACTGAAGCTTTCTTT
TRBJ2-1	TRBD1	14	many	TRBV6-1	CASHRGTSYNEQFF	TGTGCCAGCCACAGGGGGACCTCCTACAATGAGCAGTTCTTC
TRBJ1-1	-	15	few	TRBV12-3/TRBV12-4	CASSLNQRVGTEAFF	TGTGCCAGCAGCCTAAACCAGAGGGTGGGCACTGAAGCTTTCTTT
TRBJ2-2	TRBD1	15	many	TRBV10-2	CASSDRDSNTGELFF	TGCGCCAGCAGTGACCGGGACAGTAACACCGGGGAGCTGTTTTTT
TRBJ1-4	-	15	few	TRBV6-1	CASSGTFATNEKLFF	TGTGCCAGCAGTGGGACGTTCGCAACTAATGAAAAACTGTTTTTT
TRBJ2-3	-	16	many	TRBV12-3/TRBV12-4	CASSSKGGVSTDTQYF	TGTGCCAGCAGTTCCAAGGGCGGGGTTAGCACAGATACGCAGTATTTT
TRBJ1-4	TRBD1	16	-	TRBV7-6	CASSLTMGQADEKLFF	TGTGCCAGCAGCTTAACAATGGGACAGGCGGATGAAAAACTGTTTTTT
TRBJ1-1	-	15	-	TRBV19	CASSQQGPGSTEAFF	TGTGCCAGTAGTCAACAGGGTCCCGGGAGCACTGAAGCTTTCTTT
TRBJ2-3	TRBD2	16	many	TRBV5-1	CASSWTSGGPTDTQYF	TGCGCCAGCAGTTGGACTAGCGGGGGGCCCACAGATACGCAGTATTTT
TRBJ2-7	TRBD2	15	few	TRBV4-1	CASSQKGGSAYEQYF	TGCGCCAGCAGCCAAAAGGGAGGGTCAGCCTACGAGCAGTACTTC
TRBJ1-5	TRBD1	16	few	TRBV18	CASSPGTGIDNQPQHF	TGTGCCAGCTCACCGGGGACAGGGATTGACAATCAGCCCCAGCATTTT
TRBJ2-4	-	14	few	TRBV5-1	CASSLGRLLDIQYF	TGCGCCAGCAGCTTGGGACGGCTCTTAGACATTCAGTACTTC
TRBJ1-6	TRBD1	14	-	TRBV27	CASTTGTGVSPLHF	TGTGCCAGCACTACCGGGACAGGGGTTTCACCCCTCCACTTT
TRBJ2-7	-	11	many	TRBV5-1	CASSFALEQYF	TGCGCCAGCAGCTTTGCCCTTGAGCAGTACTTC
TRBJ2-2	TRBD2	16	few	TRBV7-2	CASSYNSGTLTGELFF	TGTGCCAGCAGTTACAATAGCGGGACATTGACCGGGGAGCTGTTTTTT